Presented here are 24 T cell receptor beta chains from one specimen sequenced in a study of CD8 T cells in Susac syndrome. Reverse transcription of about 0.45 to 1 ug RNA was carried out with random hexamers. TCRdb analysed the immunoSEQ multiplex PCR reads with MiXCR anew, one entry per CDR3 protein. The sample has 90,000 to 110,000 distinct CDR3 sequences, about 96% seen once. The material sequenced was CD4+ T cells from PBMCs. Source of these receptors: a human donor in good health.

The chain uses TRBV5-1 and TRBJ2-1; D is unclear. CDR3 length: 16 amino acids. The V gene lost 2 bases and the J gene lost 0 bases, with 12 bases spanning the gap. The germline V gene has CDR1 SGHRS and CDR2 YFSETQ. In nucleotides, the CDR3 is TGCGCCAGCAGCTTTTTGCAGGCTAGCTCCTACAATGAGCAGTTCTTC. It codes for CASSFLQASSYNEQFF.

This sequence joins TRBV27 and TRBJ2-7; D ambiguous. Germline V lookup: CDR1 MNHEY, CDR2 SMNVEV (reference sequence). The CDR3 sequence is 14 residues long. V was trimmed by 3 bases and J by 4 bases, leaving 13 bases between them. The CDR3 spells CASSLKGGWYEQYF. CDR3 in DNA: TGTGCCAGCAGTTTGAAGGGTGGGTGGTACGAGCAGTACTTC.

The chain employs TRBV20-1 and TRBJ1-6; 10 positions match TRBD1. The CDR3 is 16 residues long. The trim removed 2 bases at V and 9 bases at J, leaving 10 bases unmatched. Germline values: CDR1 DFQATT, CDR2 SNEGSKA (reference sequence). The DNA for the CDR3 is TGCAGTGCTAGACAGCCACCGGGACAGGGGTCTTCACCCCTCCACTTT. This codes for CSARQPPGQGSSPLHF.

This clonotype appeared a few times. The chain carries TRBV7-9 and TRBJ2-3, with a possible D match to TRBD1 (7 bases). The CDR3 spans 16 residues. Germline loops: CDR1 SEHNR, CDR2 FQNEAQ (reference sequence). V lost 4 bases and J 4 bases, leaving 18 bases between the germline ends. The CDR3 DNA reads TGTGCCAGCAGCTATCGGAGGGGGCGCATTGCAGATACGCAGTATTTT. Its translation: CASSYRRGRIADTQYF.

The chain combines TRBV28 with TRBJ2-6, with D unresolved. The CDR3 is made up of 14 amino acids. V was shortened by 8 bases and J by 3 bases, with 11 bases between the two germline ends. Germline V gene data show CDR1 as MDHEN and CDR2 as SYDVKM. DNA of the CDR3: TGTGCCAGCTCTGCGGCGCTTGGGGCCAACGTCCTGACTTTC. This translates into CASSAALGANVLTF. The full variable domain, its missing parts supplied by reference TRBV28 and TRBJ2-6, is DVKVTQSSRYLVKRTGEKVFLECVQDMDHENMFWYRQDPGLGLRLIYFSYDVKMKEKGDIPEGYSVSREKKERFSLILESASTNQTSMYLCASSAALGANVLTFGAGSRLTVL.

This chain links TRBV2 with TRBJ2-5; possibly TRBD2 for D (6 bases). CDR1 is SNHLY, CDR2 FYNNEI, per germline. V was clipped by 7 bases and J by 4 bases, with 16 bases between them. The CDR3 contains 14 residues. The CDR3 nucleotides are TGTGCCAGCACTCACGGGGGAGTCGGAGAGACCCAGTACTTC. It yields the protein CASTHGGVGETQYF.

This sequence joins TRBV15 and TRBJ2-7, with 7 positions matching TRBD1. This CDR3 has 18 residues. V was clipped by 0 bases and J by 2 bases; unmatched bases: 13. From germline, CDR1 is LNHNV and CDR2 YYDKDF (reference sequence). CDR3: CATSRDQDRSTLAYEQYF. CDR3 bases: TGTGCCACCAGCAGAGATCAGGACAGGTCCACGCTCGCCTACGAGCAGTACTTC. Full variable domain (remainder filled in from reference TRBV15 and TRBJ2-7): DAMVIQNPRYQVTQFGKPVTLSCSQTLNHNVMYWYQQKSSQAPKLLFHYYDKDFNNEADTPDNFQSRRPNTSFCFLDIRSPGLGDTAMYLCATSRDQDRSTLAYEQYFGPGTRLTVT.

This chain joins TRBV25-1 and TRBJ2-2, with D hard to call. CDR1 is MGHDK, CDR2 SYGVNS, per germline. V was cut by 8 bases and J by 1 base, with 11 bases left in between. The CDR3 has 14 residues. Here the CDR3 reads CASSSSRNTGELFF. CDR3 coding DNA: TGTGCCAGCTCGAGTAGTCGGAACACCGGGGAGCTGTTTTTT.

This chain links TRBV3-1 with TRBJ1-3; D might be TRBD1 (6 bases). The CDR3 is 17 amino acids. The V end was cut by 6 bases, the J end by 0 bases, with 18 bases between. Looked up from germline, CDR1 is LGHDT and CDR2 is YNNKEL (reference sequence). The CDR3 nucleotides read TGTGCCAGCAGACCCTCAGGGGCCGTACGCTCTGGAAACACCATATATTTT. Protein: CASRPSGAVRSGNTIYF.

The genes are TRBV29-1 and TRBJ2-2; D gene ambiguous. V was clipped by 5 bases and J by 4 bases, with 17 bases between them. The germline V gene encodes CDR1 SQVTM and CDR2 ANQGSEA. CDR3 length: 15 amino acids. CDR3 in DNA: TGCAGCGTTAGCCGGGCTCAGACCCCCACCGGGGAGCTGTTTTTT. This gives the protein CSVSRAQTPTGELFF.

On this clonotype: Mismatch with germline at one junction end may stem from a read error. The chain couples TRBV29-1 to TRBJ1-2; TRBD1 agrees at 10 bases. Germline V gives CDR1 SQVTM, CDR2 ANQGSEA. The CDR3 is 11 residues long. CDR3 coding DNA: TGCAGCGTTGGGGGGGACAGGGGCTTCACCTTC. It specifies CSVGGDRGFTF.

The rearrangement joins TRBV5-1 to TRBJ2-5, with 12 bases that match TRBD1. The CDR3 consists of 17 residues. In germline, CDR1 is SGHRS, CDR2 YFSETQ. V was clipped by 4 bases and J by 4 bases; unmatched bases: 11. Written as DNA, the CDR3 is TGCGCCAGCAGCCGGGACAGGGGGCCGAGTTCCGGAGAGACCCAGTACTTC. This encodes CASSRDRGPSSGETQYF.

The chain combines TRBV7-2 with TRBJ2-5, with D perhaps matching TRBD2 (6 bases). Per the germline V gene, CDR1 is SGHTA and CDR2 is FQGNSA. The CDR3 length is 14 residues. V lost 5 bases, J lost 1 base, and 11 bases lay in between. CDR3: CASSLRGTQETQYF. CDR3 sequence (DNA): TGTGCCAGCAGCCTCCGGGGGACCCAAGAGACCCAGTACTTC.

The chain combines TRBV28 with TRBJ2-4; 7 nucleotides match TRBD2. Trimming cost V 5 bases and J 2 bases; bases outside gene matches: 3. Germline CDR1 reads MDHEN; CDR2 reads SYDVKM. This CDR3 contains 14 residues. Here the CDR3 reads CASSRAGSKNIQYF. The CDR3 DNA reads TGTGCCAGCAGTAGAGCGGGGTCCAAAAACATTCAGTACTTC. Looking up the rest from reference TRBV28 and TRBJ2-4 gives the full variable domain: DVKVTQSSRYLVKRTGEKVFLECVQDMDHENMFWYRQDPGLGLRLIYFSYDVKMKEKGDIPEGYSVSREKKERFSLILESASTNQTSMYLCASSRAGSKNIQYFGAGTRLSVL.

The chain joins TRBV29-1 to TRBJ1-1, with 10 bases that match TRBD1. CDR3 length equals 14 residues. CDR1 and CDR2 (germline): SQVTM, ANQGSEA. V lost 4 bases and J lost 4; bases outside the gene matches: 6. The CDR3 DNA sequence: TGCAGCGTTGGTAGTTGGACAGGGGGCACTGAAGCTTTCTTT. This sequence encodes CSVGSWTGGTEAFF.

This sequence joins TRBV20-1 and TRBJ1-6, with D unresolved. This CDR3 has 12 residues. Germline-derived CDR1 and CDR2 are DFQATT and SNEGSKA (reference sequence). V gave up 7 bases and J gave up 7 bases, with 11 bases separating them. CDR3 nucleotides: TGCAGTGATGGCAGGAGCAATTCACCCCTCCACTTT. This encodes CSDGRSNSPLHF.

The chain recombines TRBV5-1 with TRBJ2-5, with 10 bases aligning to TRBD2. The CDR3 has 13 residues. V lost 5 bases to trimming and J lost 5 bases; unmatched junction nucleotides: 3. CDR1 SGHRS and CDR2 YFSETQ come from the germline V gene. As DNA, the CDR3 is TGCGCCAGCAGGGGACTAGCGATGGAGACCCAGTACTTC. It codes for CASRGLAMETQYF.

The chain links TRBV29-1 to TRBJ1-2; 8 nucleotides align to TRBD1. The CDR3 has 16 residues. Trimming at V came to 3 bases and at J to 4 bases, leaving 13 bases not matched to a gene. CDR1 SQVTM and CDR2 ANQGSEA come from the germline V gene. The CDR3 spells CSVDAQGAASPYGYTF. DNA for the CDR3: TGCAGCGTTGACGCGCAGGGGGCAGCTAGCCCCTATGGCTACACCTTC.

This chain links TRBV5-4 with TRBJ2-7, with 8 bases matching TRBD2. The CDR3 sequence is 15 residues long. Germline CDR1 and CDR2: SGHNT and YYREEE (reference sequence). V was clipped by 5 bases and J by 3 bases; unmatched bases: 10. CDR3 coding DNA: TGTGCCAGCAGTGAACGGGAGGGCCTAGACTACGAGCAGTACTTC. As protein: CASSEREGLDYEQYF.

V is TRBV5-1 and J is TRBJ2-6; perhaps TRBD1 as D (5 bases). Germline assignment: CDR1 SGHRS and CDR2 YFSETQ. The CDR3 loop spans 17 amino acids. Trimming removed 2 bases from V and 9 bases from J, with 21 bases in between. The CDR3 region is CASSLSGRTTGGNVLTF. CDR3 nucleotide sequence: TGCGCCAGCAGCTTATCAGGGCGCACGACTGGTGGCAACGTCCTGACTTTC. The variable domain in full, with the rest retrieved from reference TRBV5-1 and TRBJ2-6, is KAGVTQTPRYLIKTRGQQVTLSCSPISGHRSVSWYQQTPGQGLQFLFEYFSETQRNKGNFPGRFSGRQFSNSRSEMNVSTLELGDSALYLCASSLSGRTTGGNVLTFGAGSRLTVL.

V and J are TRBV7-2 and TRBJ2-5, with TRBD1 matching over 7 bases. Germline loops: CDR1 SGHTA, CDR2 FQGNSA. V lost 5 bases, J lost 5 bases, and 17 bases stayed unmatched. The CDR3 is 17 amino acids. CDR3 in amino acids: CASSRTYRGRWGETQYF. CDR3 sequence (DNA): TGTGCCAGCAGCCGAACGTACAGGGGTCGGTGGGGGGAGACCCAGTACTTC.

The chain couples TRBV18 to TRBJ2-5; TRBD2 agrees at 8 bases. CDR1 is KGHSH and CDR2 is LQKENI in the germline V gene. V dropped 3 bases and J dropped 2; count of bases not matched to a gene: 2. The CDR3 consists of 14 residues. The chain's CDR3 is CASSPGLGQETQYF. The CDR3 region has the DNA TGTGCCAGCTCACCGGGACTAGGGCAAGAGACCCAGTACTTC.

This clonotype was counted a single time. CDR3 coding DNA: TGTGCCAGCAGCCAAGTAACTAGCGGGAGGCACGAGCAGTACTTC. Amino acid sequence: CASSQVTSGRHEQYF. The chain links TRBV3-1 to TRBJ2-7, with 12 bases identical to TRBD2. The CDR3 spans 15 residues. J gave up 5 bases and V 1 base, and 3 bases lay outside the gene matches. Germline V CDR1 and CDR2: LGHDT, YNNKEL (reference sequence).

The chain uses TRBV5-1 and TRBJ2-2; TRBD2 agrees at 11 bases. V trimming: 4 bases; J trimming: 2 bases; junction bases outside the gene matches: 10. Germline CDR1 is SGHRS and CDR2 is YFSETQ. This CDR3 is 18 amino acids long. The CDR3 region is CASSPRPTSGANTGELFF. For the CDR3, the DNA is TGCGCCAGCAGCCCCCGCCCGACTAGCGGGGCTAACACCGGGGAGCTGTTTTTT.